Listed below are T cell receptor beta chains from one sample, sequenced in a study of blood T cell repertoires in COVID-19. The data were produced by immunoSEQ multiplex PCR, yet TCRdb's version contains in-frame clones alone and is incomplete. The profile shows over 130,000 clones, around 90% of them singletons. The sample consisted of peripheral blood. These receptors all come from a human donor with COVID-19, enrolled during active disease. The donor label of this sample is uncertain. Each CDR3 is given with its conserved first and last residue. The D gene is left open where the match is weak. Clone size appears in some rows only: once, few, many, or a class for an expanded clone.

abundance,v_gene,d_gene,j_gene,CDR3aa,CDR3nt
NA,TRBV9,TRBD2,TRBJ2-5,CASSVAGGGETQYF,TGTGCCAGCAGCGTAGCGGGGGGGGGTGAGACCCAGTACTTC
NA,TRBV7-8,NA,TRBJ2-1,CASSLGATQAWGEQFF,TGTGCCAGCAGCTTAGGCGCGACACAGGCTTGGGGTGAGCAGTTCTTC
NA,TRBV7-9,NA,TRBJ1-6,CASSFAENSPLHF,TGTGCCAGCAGCTTTGCAGAAAACTCACCCCTCCACTTT
NA,TRBV5-1,TRBD1,TRBJ2-7,CASSLYTGGENEQYF,TGCGCCAGCAGCTTGTACACAGGGGGAGAGAACGAGCAGTACTTC
NA,TRBV18,NA,TRBJ1-2,CASSPTSDGYGYTF,TGTGCCAGCTCACCAACGTCTGACGGGTATGGCTACACCTTC
few,TRBV9,NA,TRBJ1-6,CASSVVAQANSPLHF,TGTGCCAGCAGCGTAGTGGCTCAGGCAAATTCACCCCTCCACTTT
NA,TRBV5-1,TRBD1,TRBJ2-7,CASRPTGESYEQYF,TGCGCCAGCAGACCCACAGGGGAATCCTACGAGCAGTACTTC
NA,TRBV19,NA,TRBJ1-2,CASSIVGGDYGYTF,TGTGCCAGTAGTATAGTAGGGGGGGACTATGGCTACACCTTC
NA,TRBV11-2,NA,TRBJ1-1,CASSPPGLEAFF,TGTGCCAGCAGCCCGCCGGGATTGGAAGCTTTCTTT
NA,TRBV5-1,NA,TRBJ1-4,CASRGQANEKLFF,TGCGCCAGCAGGGGGCAGGCTAATGAAAAACTGTTTTTT
NA,TRBV19,NA,TRBJ2-7,CASSISGDSYEQYF,TGTGCCAGTAGTATATCAGGGGACTCCTACGAGCAGTACTTC
NA,TRBV7-6,TRBD2,TRBJ2-5,CASSQRVAGGSQETQYF,TGTGCCAGCAGCCAGAGAGTGGCGGGGGGTAGCCAAGAGACCCAGTACTTC
few,TRBV3-1/TRBV3-2,NA,TRBJ1-4,CASSQDYGSEKLFF,TGTGCCAGCAGCCAAGATTACGGGTCTGAAAAACTGTTTTTT
NA,TRBV3-1/TRBV3-2,NA,TRBJ1-1,CASSPPGGGDTEAFF,TGTGCCAGCAGCCCCCCCGGGGGTGGGGACACTGAAGCTTTCTTT
NA,TRBV6-5,NA,TRBJ2-1,CASSYSLFDEQFF,TGTGCCAGCAGTTACTCGCTATTCGATGAGCAGTTCTTC
NA,TRBV12-5,NA,TRBJ1-4,CASGPSGSLAEKLFF,TGTGCTAGTGGCCCGTCAGGCTCTCTAGCCGAAAAACTGTTTTTT
NA,TRBV5-1,TRBD1,TRBJ1-2,CASSRGTGGEVSYGYTF,TGCGCCAGCAGCCGGGGGACAGGGGGCGAGGTTAGCTATGGCTACACCTTC